Reported below is one T cell receptor (beta chain). What it binds is unknown. This CDR3 spans 15 amino acids. V was cut by 5 bases and J by 1 base, with 15 bases left in between. Germline V CDR1 and CDR2: SGHRS, YFSETQ. The data derive from a study of cytomegalovirus exposure and HLA in healthy donors. Study-wide results and caveats: The study found most TCR sequences rare, yet found some public TCRs in many donors.

PCR amplification relied on 60 Vbeta primers (plus 13 Jbeta primers). The assay was immunoSEQ multiplex PCR, and TCRdb's table has in-frame clones only and misses some. The data show approximately 160,000 clones, around 68% seen once. The chain employs TRBV5-1 and TRBJ2-5; TRBD2 might be the D (6 bases). Sequencing input: PBMCs. This clonotype originated in a man aged 50 or older in good health and CMV-seronegative. CDR3 sequence reads: CASRLLATSQETQYF. The CDR3 DNA reads as TGCGCCAGCAGACTGCTAGCGACCTCCCAAGAGACCCAGTACTTC.